These 26 T cell receptor beta chains came from one sample sequenced in a study of blood T cell repertoires in COVID-19. TCRdb's table, derived via immunoSEQ multiplex PCR, lists solely in-frame clones and lacks some. The sample consists of fewer than 400,000 clones, more than 85% of them appearing once. Sequencing was carried out using PBMCs or T cells enriched from blood (not recorded which). The receptors were gathered from a woman younger than 45 who had been exposed to COVID-19.

This sequence joins TRBV9 and TRBJ1-2; possibly TRBD1 for D (6 bases). Deletions cut 4 bases from V and 0 bases from J, with 7 bases between. This CDR3 is 13 amino acids long. Germline V gene lookup returns CDR1 SGDLS and CDR2 YYNGEE. CDR3 residues: CASSWTANYGYTF. Written as DNA, the CDR3 is TGTGCCAGCAGCTGGACAGCTAACTATGGCTACACCTTC.

The genes are TRBV9 and TRBJ2-1; 13 nucleotides agree with TRBD2. V trimming: 4 bases; J trimming: 5 bases; junction bases outside the gene matches: 3. Germline V gene data show CDR1 as SGDLS and CDR2 as YYNGEE. The CDR3 runs to 15 residues. CDR3 sequence reads: CASSLGTSGDNEQFF. The CDR3 bases are TGTGCCAGCAGCCTTGGGACTAGCGGGGACAATGAGCAGTTCTTC.

This clone showed up just once. The genes are TRBV19 and TRBJ1-2; possibly TRBD1 for D (6 bases). The V gene's germline CDR1 is LNHDA and CDR2 SQIVND (reference sequence). V was clipped by 9 bases and J by 0 bases, with 14 bases between them. The CDR3 runs to 14 residues. In nucleotides, the CDR3 is TGTGCCAGCGCTCTCCACAGGGCTAACTATGGCTACACCTTC. It is translated as CASALHRANYGYTF. Variable domain in full (rest from reference TRBV19 and TRBJ1-2): DGGITQSPKYLFRKEGQNVTLSCEQNLNHDAMYWYRQDPGQGLRLIYYSQIVNDFQKGDIAEGYSVSREKKESFPLTVTSAQKNPTAFYLCASALHRANYGYTFGSGTRLTVV.

This chain connects TRBV27 to TRBJ1-2; D is unresolved. This CDR3 region has 14 residues. V was shortened by 5 bases and J by 8 bases, with 18 bases between the two germline ends. Germline lookup yields CDR1 MNHEY and CDR2 SMNVEV (reference sequence). CDR3 residues: CASSLSPSPQGYTF. DNA of the CDR3: TGTGCCAGCAGTCTCAGTCCCTCACCCCAAGGCTACACCTTC.

The rearrangement joins TRBV7-9 to TRBJ2-3; maybe TRBD2 (5 bases). CDR1 SEHNR and CDR2 FQNEAQ come from the germline V gene (reference sequence). There are 14 residues in the CDR3. Trimming cost V 5 bases and J 2 bases, with 11 bases left between them. In nucleotides, the CDR3 is TGTGCCAGCAGCCTCCGGAGGCTCACAGATACGCAGTATTTT. Translated: CASSLRRLTDTQYF.

The chain uses TRBV5-1 and TRBJ1-1, with a possible D match to TRBD1 (5 bases). The CDR3 contains 14 residues. The germline V gene has CDR1 SGHRS and CDR2 YFSETQ. V was trimmed by 4 bases and J by 2 bases, leaving 12 bases between them. The chain's CDR3 is CASSINTGNTEAFF. CDR3 DNA: TGCGCCAGCAGCATCAATACAGGTAACACTGAAGCTTTCTTT. The full variable domain, with the rest looked up from reference TRBV5-1 and TRBJ1-1, is KAGVTQTPRYLIKTRGQQVTLSCSPISGHRSVSWYQQTPGQGLQFLFEYFSETQRNKGNFPGRFSGRQFSNSRSEMNVSTLELGDSALYLCASSINTGNTEAFFGQGTRLTVV.

This sequence joins TRBV6-5 and TRBJ1-3; 10 nucleotides align to TRBD1. Germline trimming cut 0 bases from V and 4 bases from J; bases unmatched to any gene: 3. CDR1 is MNHEY and CDR2 is SVGAGI in the germline V gene. The CDR3 loop spans 16 amino acids. CDR3 bases: TGTGCCAGCAGTTACTCTGGACAGGGGGGCGGAAACACCATATATTTT. Translating gives CASSYSGQGGGNTIYF.

The chain combines TRBV27 with TRBJ2-7, with D tentatively TRBD2 (6 bases). V was shortened by 4 bases and J by 5 bases, with 24 bases between the two germline ends. This CDR3 has 17 amino acids. Germline loops: CDR1 MNHEY, CDR2 SMNVEV (reference sequence). In DNA form, the CDR3 reads TGTGCCAGCAGTTCCCGATTAGGGACTCTCAAGAGGAACGAGCAGTACTTC. It specifies CASSSRLGTLKRNEQYF.

The chain uses TRBV19 and TRBJ2-4; 9 bases align to TRBD1. CDR3 length: 15 amino acids. Germline CDR1 reads LNHDA; CDR2 reads SQIVND (reference sequence). Unmatched junction bases numbered 5, after V lost 5 bases and J lost 3 bases. The CDR3 reads CASSGTGLGKNIQYF. The CDR3 DNA sequence: TGTGCCAGTAGTGGGACAGGGTTAGGCAAAAACATTCAGTACTTC.

This chain uses TRBV7-2 with TRBJ1-4; D perhaps matches TRBD1 (6 bases). CDR1 SGHTA and CDR2 FQGNSA come from the germline V gene. The CDR3 runs 15 residues. V lost 5 bases to trimming and J lost 8 bases, with 18 bases between them. DNA of the CDR3: TGTGCCAGCAGCGTGACAGGTTACAAGGGAGAAAAACTGTTTTTT. Translating it yields CASSVTGYKGEKLFF.

This clone has only one observation. The chain links TRBV12-3 or TRBV12-4 to TRBJ1-2; a possible D gene is TRBD1 (5 bases). Trimming removed 4 bases from V and 8 bases from J, with 14 bases in between. The CDR3 is 13 residues long. Here the CDR3 DNA reads TGTGCCAGCAGTTCACGGGGGTTGGGCGGCTACACCTTC. It translates to CASSSRGLGGYTF.

The chain recombines TRBV12-3 or TRBV12-4 with TRBJ1-2; weak D call: TRBD1 (5 bases). Trimming cost V 5 bases and J 6 bases, with 13 bases left between them. The CDR3 runs 13 residues. This CDR3 is CASSLGHGNGYTF. The DNA for the CDR3 is TGTGCCAGCAGTCTCGGACACGGCAATGGCTACACCTTC.

The table lists this clone with a count of one. The V call is TRBV11-1, the J call TRBJ1-5; TRBD1 matches at 7 bases. CDR3 size: 16 residues. The V and J ends lost 4 bases and 0 bases, in that order; junction bases with no gene match: 6. The V gene's germline CDR1 is SGHAT and CDR2 FQDESV (reference sequence). The CDR3 nucleotides are TGTGCCAGCAGCTCACGACAGGGACATAGCAATCAGCCCCAGCATTTT. Translating gives CASSSRQGHSNQPQHF.

This chain joins TRBV3-1 (or the pseudogene TRBV3-2) and TRBJ1-2, with D uncertain. Germline V gene lookup returns CDR1 LGHDT and CDR2 YNNKEL (reference sequence). The CDR3 spans 16 residues. Trimming shortened V by 0 bases and J by 5 bases, and 16 bases separated the two germline ends. In DNA form, the CDR3 reads TGTGCCAGCAGCCAAGATTTAGGAAGACAACGATATGGCTACACCTTC. Protein sequence: CASSQDLGRQRYGYTF.

In regard to this clone: The junction departs from the called germline gene at one end, perhaps through a read error. This sequence joins TRBV2 and TRBJ1-1; TRBD1 matches at 11 bases. The CDR3 spans 19 residues. Germline lookup yields CDR1 SNHLY and CDR2 FYNNEI. As DNA, the CDR3 is TGTGCCAGCAGGTCAACCCGAGCCGGGACAGGGGGGGGGAACGCTGAAGCTTTCTTT. This gives the protein CASRSTRAGTGGGNAEAFF.

The CDR3 nucleotides are TGTGCCATCAGTGAGAGCCCGGGACTCCTTAGGAACATTCAGTACTTC. It encodes CAISESPGLLRNIQYF. J is TRBJ2-4 and V is TRBV10-3, with D perhaps matching TRBD2 (6 bases). Germline V CDR1 and CDR2: ENHRY, SYGVKD. V was pared by 2 bases and J by 7 bases, with 18 bases between. This CDR3 is built from 16 residues.

Only one count was recorded for this clone. J is TRBJ1-1 and V is TRBV5-6, with TRBD1 identical over 7 bases. CDR1 is SGHDT and CDR2 is YYEEEE in the germline V gene. The CDR3 is 14 residues long. J lost 0 bases, V lost 7 bases, and 6 bases had no gene match. CDR3 in DNA: TGTGCCAGCGCAGAGGGGGCTGTGAACACTGAAGCTTTCTTT. Amino acids: CASAEGAVNTEAFF.

The rearrangement uses TRBV2 and TRBJ1-2; 12 positions agree with TRBD1. This CDR3 is built from 13 residues. The germline V gene encodes CDR1 SNHLY and CDR2 FYNNEI. Unmatched junction bases numbered 4, after V lost 6 bases and J lost 8 bases. Here the CDR3 DNA reads TGTGCCAGCAGGGGACAGGGGGCGGGCGGCTACACCTTC. Encoded protein: CASRGQGAGGYTF.

The chain is built from TRBV9 and TRBJ2-5; TRBD2 matches 15 bases. The CDR3 runs to 18 residues. Germline values: CDR1 SGDLS, CDR2 YYNGEE. The V segment lost 4 bases and the J segment 4 bases; nucleotides outside the gene matches: 11. The CDR3 sequence: CASSFGTSGGHLAETQYF. Here the CDR3 DNA reads TGTGCCAGCAGCTTCGGGACTAGCGGGGGGCATCTCGCAGAGACCCAGTACTTC.

The CDR3, as DNA: TGTGCCACGGCCACGGCGGGGGGTCCGTCAAATGAGCAGTTCTTC. Protein product: CATATAGGPSNEQFF. V and J are TRBV24-1 and TRBJ2-1; TRBD2 matches 8 bases. The V and J ends lost 10 bases and 7 bases, in that order; junction bases with no gene match: 14. Looked up from germline, CDR1 is KGHDR and CDR2 is SFDVKD. The CDR3 sequence is 15 residues long.

This sequence joins TRBV30 and TRBJ1-1; D unclear. Germline V gene data show CDR1 as GTSNPN and CDR2 as SVGIG (reference sequence). V dropped 5 bases and J dropped 1 base, with 11 bases sitting between them. The CDR3 is made up of 13 amino acids. The DNA for the CDR3 is TGTGCCTGGGGCATAGCTGAGAACACTGAAGCTTTCTTT. This sequence encodes CAWGIAENTEAFF.

This clone was seen once. V is TRBV13 and J is TRBJ2-6, with TRBD2 as a possible D gene (6 bases). V was shortened by 5 bases and J by 1 base, with 12 bases between the two germline ends. The CDR3 length is 16 residues. Germline assignment: CDR1 PRHDT and CDR2 FYEKMQ (reference sequence). CDR3 residues: CASSPGLWSGANVLTF. The CDR3 DNA reads TGTGCCAGCAGCCCGGGACTCTGGTCTGGGGCCAACGTCCTGACTTTC.

This clone showed up just a few times. Other nucleotide sequences from this sample produce the same CDR3. This chain's CDR3 is CASSPDRSYEQYF. The CDR3 DNA reads TGTGCCAGCTCACCGGACAGATCCTACGAGCAGTACTTC. This chain links TRBV18 with TRBJ2-7; D might be TRBD1 (6 bases). There are 13 residues in the CDR3. V was clipped by 3 bases and J by 1 base, with 7 bases between them. CDR1 is KGHSH and CDR2 is LQKENI in the germline V gene.

This chain uses TRBV2 with TRBJ2-2, with 8 nucleotides matching TRBD1. Trimming at V came to 11 bases and at J to 0 bases, leaving 11 bases not matched to a gene. The CDR3 consists of 16 residues. Per germline, CDR1 SNHLY and CDR2 FYNNEI. The CDR3 loop reads CAVYRDRRSNTGELFF. The CDR3 DNA sequence: TGTGCCGTATACCGGGACAGGAGATCGAACACCGGGGAGCTGTTTTTT. The full variable domain, in which reference TRBV2 and TRBJ2-2 provide the parts outside the CDR3, is EPEVTQTPSHQVTQMGQEVILRCVPISNHLYFYWYRQILGQKVEFLVSFYNNEISEKSEIFDDQFSVERPDGSNFTLKIRSTKLEDSAMYFCAVYRDRRSNTGELFFGEGSRLTVL.

The CDR3 DNA reads as TGTGCCAGCAGTGAGGGGGCGCGTGGCTACACCTTC. Translation gives CASSEGARGYTF. The chain is built from TRBV2 and TRBJ1-2, with D possibly being TRBD1 (6 bases). Germline CDR1 SNHLY, CDR2 FYNNEI. Trimming pared 3 bases from V and 7 bases from J, leaving 9 bases between. The CDR3 extends over 12 amino acids.

This chain uses TRBV6-2 or TRBV6-3 with TRBJ1-1; D is perhaps TRBD1 (6 bases). From germline, CDR1 is MNHEY and CDR2 SVGEGT. This CDR3 has 14 amino acids. Trimming shortened V by 6 bases and J by 3 bases, and 14 bases separated the two germline ends. CDR3 in amino acids: CASRPGQSYTEAFF. DNA of the CDR3: TGTGCCAGCAGGCCTGGACAGTCCTACACTGAAGCTTTCTTT.